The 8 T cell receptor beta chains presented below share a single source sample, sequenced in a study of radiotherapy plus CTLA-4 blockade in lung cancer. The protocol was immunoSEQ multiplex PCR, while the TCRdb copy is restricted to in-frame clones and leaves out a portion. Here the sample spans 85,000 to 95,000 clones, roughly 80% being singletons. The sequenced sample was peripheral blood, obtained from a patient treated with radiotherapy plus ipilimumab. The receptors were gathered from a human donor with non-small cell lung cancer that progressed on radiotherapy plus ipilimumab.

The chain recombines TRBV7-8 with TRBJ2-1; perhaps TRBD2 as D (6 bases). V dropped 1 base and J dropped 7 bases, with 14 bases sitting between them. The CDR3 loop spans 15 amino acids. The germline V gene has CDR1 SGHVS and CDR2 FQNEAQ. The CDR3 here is CASSLVVGGVNEQFF. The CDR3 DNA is TGTGCCAGCAGCTTAGTCGTTGGAGGGGTAAATGAGCAGTTCTTC.

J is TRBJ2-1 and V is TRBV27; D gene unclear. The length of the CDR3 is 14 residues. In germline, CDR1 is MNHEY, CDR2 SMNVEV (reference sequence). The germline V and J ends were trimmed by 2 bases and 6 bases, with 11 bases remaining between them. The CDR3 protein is CASSLGRPPNEQFF. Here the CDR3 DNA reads TGTGCCAGCAGTTTAGGTCGGCCTCCCAATGAGCAGTTCTTC.

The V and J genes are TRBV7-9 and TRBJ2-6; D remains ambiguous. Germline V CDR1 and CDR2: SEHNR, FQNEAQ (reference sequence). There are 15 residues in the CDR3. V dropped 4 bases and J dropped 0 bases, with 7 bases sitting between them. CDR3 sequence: CASSSEASGANVLTF. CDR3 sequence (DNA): TGTGCCAGCAGCTCTGAGGCCTCTGGGGCCAACGTCCTGACTTTC. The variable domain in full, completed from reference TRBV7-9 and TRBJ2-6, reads DTGVSQNPRHKITKRGQNVTFRCDPISEHNRLYWYRQTLGQGPEFLTYFQNEAQLEKSRLLSDRFSAERPKGSFSTLEIQRTEQGDSAMYLCASSSEASGANVLTFGAGSRLTVL.

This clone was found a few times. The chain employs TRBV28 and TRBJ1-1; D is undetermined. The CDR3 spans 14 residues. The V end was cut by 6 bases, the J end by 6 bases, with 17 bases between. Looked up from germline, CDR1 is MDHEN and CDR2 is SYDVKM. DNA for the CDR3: TGTGCCAGCAGCCCCGCAGTGGCAGCTGCTGAAGCTTTCTTT. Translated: CASSPAVAAAEAFF. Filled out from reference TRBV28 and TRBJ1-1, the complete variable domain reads DVKVTQSSRYLVKRTGEKVFLECVQDMDHENMFWYRQDPGLGLRLIYFSYDVKMKEKGDIPEGYSVSREKKERFSLILESASTNQTSMYLCASSPAVAAAEAFFGQGTRLTVV.

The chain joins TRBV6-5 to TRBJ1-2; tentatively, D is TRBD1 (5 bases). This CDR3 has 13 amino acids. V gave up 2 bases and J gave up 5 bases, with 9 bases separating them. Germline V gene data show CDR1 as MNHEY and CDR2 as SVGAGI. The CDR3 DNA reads TGTGCCAGCAGTTACGACAGCAAATATGGCTACACCTTC. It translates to CASSYDSKYGYTF.

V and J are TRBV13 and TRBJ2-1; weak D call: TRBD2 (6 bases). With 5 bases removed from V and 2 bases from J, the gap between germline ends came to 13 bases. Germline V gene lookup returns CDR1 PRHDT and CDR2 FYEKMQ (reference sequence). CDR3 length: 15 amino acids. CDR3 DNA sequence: TGTGCCAGCAGCGACGGGACTTTCGCCTACAATGAGCAGTTCTTC. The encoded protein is CASSDGTFAYNEQFF.

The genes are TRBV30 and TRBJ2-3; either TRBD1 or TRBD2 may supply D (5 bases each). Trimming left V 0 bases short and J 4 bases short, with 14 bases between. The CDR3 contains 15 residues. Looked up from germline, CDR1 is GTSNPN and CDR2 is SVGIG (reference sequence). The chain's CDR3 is CAWSVWGSSADTQYF. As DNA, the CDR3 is TGTGCCTGGAGTGTATGGGGGAGCAGCGCAGATACGCAGTATTTT.

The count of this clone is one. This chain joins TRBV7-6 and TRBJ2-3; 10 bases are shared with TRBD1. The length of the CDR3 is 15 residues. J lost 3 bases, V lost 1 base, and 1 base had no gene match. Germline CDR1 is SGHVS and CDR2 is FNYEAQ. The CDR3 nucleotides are TGTGCCAGCAGCTTAGGGGGACAGGGGACAGATACGCAGTATTTT. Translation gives CASSLGGQGTDTQYF.